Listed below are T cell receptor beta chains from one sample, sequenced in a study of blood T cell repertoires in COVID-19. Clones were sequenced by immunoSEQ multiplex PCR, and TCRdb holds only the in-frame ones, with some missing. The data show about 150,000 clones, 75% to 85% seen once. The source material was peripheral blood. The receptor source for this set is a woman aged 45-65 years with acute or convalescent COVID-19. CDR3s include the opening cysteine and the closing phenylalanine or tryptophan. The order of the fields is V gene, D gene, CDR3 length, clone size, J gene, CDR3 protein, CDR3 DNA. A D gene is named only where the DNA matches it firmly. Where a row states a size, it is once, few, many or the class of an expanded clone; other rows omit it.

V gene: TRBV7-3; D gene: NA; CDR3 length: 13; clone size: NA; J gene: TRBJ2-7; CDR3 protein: CASSFKPNSEQYF; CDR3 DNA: TGTGCCAGCAGCTTTAAACCGAACTCAGAGCAGTACTTC
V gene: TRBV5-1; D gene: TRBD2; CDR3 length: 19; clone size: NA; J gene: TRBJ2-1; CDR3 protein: CASSLRVAGGPGYRNEQFF; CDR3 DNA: TGCGCCAGCAGCTTGAGGGTAGCGGGGGGGCCAGGATATCGGAATGAGCAGTTCTTC
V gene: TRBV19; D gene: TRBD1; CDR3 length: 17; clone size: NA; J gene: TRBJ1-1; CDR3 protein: CASRTTGIGVPDTEAFF; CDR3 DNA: TGTGCCAGTAGAACGACAGGGATAGGGGTCCCGGACACTGAAGCTTTCTTT
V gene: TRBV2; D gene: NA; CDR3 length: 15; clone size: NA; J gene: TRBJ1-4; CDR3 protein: CASSWRDATNEKLFF; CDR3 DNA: TGTGCCAGCAGTTGGAGAGATGCAACTAATGAAAAACTGTTTTTT
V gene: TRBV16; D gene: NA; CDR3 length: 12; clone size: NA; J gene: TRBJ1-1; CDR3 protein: CASSHAGWAAFF; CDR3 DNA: TGTGCCAGCAGCCACGCAGGGTGGGCGGCTTTCTTT
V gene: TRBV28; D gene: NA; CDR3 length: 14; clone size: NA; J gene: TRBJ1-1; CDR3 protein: CASSTPGGRAEAFF; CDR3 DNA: TGTGCCAGCAGCACCCCTGGGGGGAGGGCTGAAGCTTTCTTT
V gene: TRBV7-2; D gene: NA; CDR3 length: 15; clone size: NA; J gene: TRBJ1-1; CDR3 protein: CASSSYLTRDYTAFF; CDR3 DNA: TGTGCCAGCAGCTCATACCTAACCCGGGACTACACAGCTTTCTTT
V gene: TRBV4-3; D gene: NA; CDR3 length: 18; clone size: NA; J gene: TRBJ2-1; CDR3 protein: CASSQVPVGGSSYNEQFF; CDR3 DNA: TGCGCCAGCAGCCAAGTTCCCGTGGGGGGATCGTCCTACAATGAGCAGTTCTTC
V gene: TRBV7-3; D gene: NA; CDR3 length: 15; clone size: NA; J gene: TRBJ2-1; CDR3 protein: CASSHGGSSYNEQFF; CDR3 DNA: TGTGCCAGCAGCCACGGGGGTAGTTCCTACAATGAGCAGTTCTTC
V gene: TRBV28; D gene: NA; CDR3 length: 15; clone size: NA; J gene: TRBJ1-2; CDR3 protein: CASRPGGEYHNGYTF; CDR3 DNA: TGTGCCAGCAGACCCGGGGGGGAATATCATAATGGCTACACCTTC
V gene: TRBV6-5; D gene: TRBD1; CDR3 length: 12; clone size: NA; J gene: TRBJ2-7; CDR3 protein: CASGDSSYEQYF; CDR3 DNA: TGTGCCAGCGGGGACAGCTCCTACGAGCAGTACTTC
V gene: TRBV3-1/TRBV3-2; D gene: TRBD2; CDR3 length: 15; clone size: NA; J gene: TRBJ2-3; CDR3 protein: CASSRLTGEGDTQYF; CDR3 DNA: TGTGCCAGCAGCCGGTTAACGGGGGAGGGAGATACGCAGTATTTT
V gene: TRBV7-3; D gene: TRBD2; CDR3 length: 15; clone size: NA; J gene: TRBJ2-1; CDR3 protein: CASSLVSGGVNEQFF; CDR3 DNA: TGTGCCAGCAGCTTAGTTAGCGGGGGGGTCAATGAGCAGTTCTTC
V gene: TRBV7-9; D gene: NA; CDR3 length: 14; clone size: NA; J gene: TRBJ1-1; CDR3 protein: CASSLAERHFEAFF; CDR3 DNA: TGTGCCAGCAGCTTAGCCGAGCGTCACTTCGAAGCTTTCTTT
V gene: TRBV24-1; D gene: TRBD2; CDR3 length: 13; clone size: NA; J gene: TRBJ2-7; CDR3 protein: CATSAGGTYEQYF; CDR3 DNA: TGTGCCACCAGCGCGGGGGGAACCTACGAGCAGTACTTC
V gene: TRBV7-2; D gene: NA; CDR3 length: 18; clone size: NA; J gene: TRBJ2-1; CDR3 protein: CASSLVEGALSSYNEQFF; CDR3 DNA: TGTGCCAGCAGCTTAGTGGAGGGGGCCTTAAGCTCCTACAATGAGCAGTTCTTC
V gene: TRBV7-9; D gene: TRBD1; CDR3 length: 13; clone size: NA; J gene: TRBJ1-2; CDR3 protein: CASSLDRGDGYTF; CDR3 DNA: TGTGCCAGCAGCTTAGACAGGGGAGATGGCTACACCTTC
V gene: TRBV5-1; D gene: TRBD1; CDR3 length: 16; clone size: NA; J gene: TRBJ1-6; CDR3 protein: CASSLGAGGPNSPLHF; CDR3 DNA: TGCGCCAGCAGCTTGGGGGCAGGGGGTCCAAATTCACCCCTCCACTTT
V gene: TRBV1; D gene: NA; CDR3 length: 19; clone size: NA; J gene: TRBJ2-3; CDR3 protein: CTSSRGGLTLKAGTDTQYF; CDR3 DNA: TGCACCAGCAGCCGTGGAGGGCTCACACTGAAGGCGGGCACAGATACGCAGTATTTT
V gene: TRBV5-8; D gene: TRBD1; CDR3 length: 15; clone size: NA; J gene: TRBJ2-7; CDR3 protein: CASSLSGTGVYEQYF; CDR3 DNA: TGTGCCAGCAGCTTATCCGGGACAGGGGTCTACGAGCAGTACTTC
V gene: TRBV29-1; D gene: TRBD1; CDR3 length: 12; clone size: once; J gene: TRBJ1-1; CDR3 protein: CSVSTGVTEAFF; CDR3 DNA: TGCAGCGTTTCGACAGGGGTCACTGAAGCTTTCTTT
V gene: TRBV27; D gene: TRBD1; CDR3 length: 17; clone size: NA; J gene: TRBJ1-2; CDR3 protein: CASSLYSGTGSTWGYTF; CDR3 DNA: TGTGCCAGCAGTTTATATTCCGGGACAGGGAGCACCTGGGGCTACACCTTC
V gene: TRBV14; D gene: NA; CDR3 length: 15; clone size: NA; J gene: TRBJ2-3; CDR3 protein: CASSQEGSFTDTQYF; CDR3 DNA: TGTGCCAGCAGCCAAGAGGGCAGCTTCACAGATACGCAGTATTTT
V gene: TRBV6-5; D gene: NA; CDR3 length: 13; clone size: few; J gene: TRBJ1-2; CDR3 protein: CASQAAPNYGYTF; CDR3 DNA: TGTGCCAGTCAGGCAGCTCCTAACTATGGCTACACCTTC
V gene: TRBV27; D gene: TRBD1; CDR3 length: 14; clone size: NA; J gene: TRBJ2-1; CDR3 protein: CASSSGTAGNEQFF; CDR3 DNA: TGTGCCAGCAGCTCCGGGACAGCCGGCAATGAGCAGTTCTTC
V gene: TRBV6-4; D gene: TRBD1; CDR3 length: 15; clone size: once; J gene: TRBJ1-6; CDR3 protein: CASSQPGQGRPPLHF; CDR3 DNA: TGTGCCAGCAGTCAGCCGGGACAGGGGAGGCCACCCCTCCACTTT
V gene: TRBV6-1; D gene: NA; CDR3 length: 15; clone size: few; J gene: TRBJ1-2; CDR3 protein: CASSENRGGGYGYTF; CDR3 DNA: TGTGCCAGCAGTGAAAATCGGGGAGGGGGCTATGGCTACACCTTC
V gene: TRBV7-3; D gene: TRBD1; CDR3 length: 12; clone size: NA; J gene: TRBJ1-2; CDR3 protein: CASGGQVVGYTF; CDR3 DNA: TGTGCCAGCGGGGGACAGGTGGTGGGCTACACCTTC
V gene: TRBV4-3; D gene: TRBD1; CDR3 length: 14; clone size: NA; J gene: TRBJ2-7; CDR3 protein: CASSLRDRNHEQYF; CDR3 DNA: TGCGCCAGCAGCTTACGGGACAGAAACCACGAGCAGTACTTC
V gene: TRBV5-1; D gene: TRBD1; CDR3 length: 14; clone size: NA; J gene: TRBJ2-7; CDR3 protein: CASSFTGQALEQYF; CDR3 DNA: TGCGCCAGCAGCTTCACGGGACAGGCCCTCGAGCAGTACTTC
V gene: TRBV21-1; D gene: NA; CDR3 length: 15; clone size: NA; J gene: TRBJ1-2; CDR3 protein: CASRGPLPTAYGYTF; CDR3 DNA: TGTGCCAGCCGGGGTCCACTTCCCACTGCCTATGGCTACACCTTC
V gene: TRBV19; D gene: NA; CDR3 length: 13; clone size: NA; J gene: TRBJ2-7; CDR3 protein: CASSMGAGYEQYF; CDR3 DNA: TGTGCCAGTAGTATGGGGGCTGGATACGAGCAGTACTTC
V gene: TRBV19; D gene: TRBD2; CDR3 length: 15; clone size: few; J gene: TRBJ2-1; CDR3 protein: CASSMVGGGDAEQFF; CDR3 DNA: TGTGCCAGTAGTATGGTTGGCGGGGGGGACGCTGAGCAGTTCTTC
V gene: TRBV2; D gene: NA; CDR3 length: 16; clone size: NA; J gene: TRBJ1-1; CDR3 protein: CASSEYEGQRNTEAFF; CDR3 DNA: TGTGCCAGCAGTGAATATGAGGGACAAAGGAACACTGAAGCTTTCTTT
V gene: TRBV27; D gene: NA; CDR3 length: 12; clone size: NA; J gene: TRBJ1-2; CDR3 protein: CASSSRDYGYTF; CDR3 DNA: TGTGCCAGCAGTTCGCGGGACTATGGCTACACCTTC
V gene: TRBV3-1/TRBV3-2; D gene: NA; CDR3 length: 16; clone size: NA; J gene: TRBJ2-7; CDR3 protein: CASSQEGRAAGKVEYF; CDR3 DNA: TGTGCCAGCAGCCAAGAAGGTAGGGCGGCAGGGAAGGTCGAGTACTTC
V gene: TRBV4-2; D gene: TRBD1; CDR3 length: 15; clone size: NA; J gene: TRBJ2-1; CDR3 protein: CASSPGQDSYNEQFF; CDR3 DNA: TGTGCCAGCAGCCCCGGACAGGACTCCTACAATGAGCAGTTCTTC
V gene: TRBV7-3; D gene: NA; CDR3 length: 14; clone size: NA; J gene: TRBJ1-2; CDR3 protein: CASSPFRTEAGYTF; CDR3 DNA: TGTGCCAGCAGCCCCTTCCGGACAGAGGCTGGCTACACCTTC
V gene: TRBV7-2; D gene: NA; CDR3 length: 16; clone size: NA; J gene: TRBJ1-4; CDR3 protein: CASSFAQLLSNEKLFF; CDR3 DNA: TGTGCCAGCAGTTTTGCACAACTACTATCGAATGAAAAACTGTTTTTT
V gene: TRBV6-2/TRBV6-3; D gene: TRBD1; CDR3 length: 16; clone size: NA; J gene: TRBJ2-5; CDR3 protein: CASSYSRQGVQETQYF; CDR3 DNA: TGTGCCAGCAGTTACTCTAGACAGGGGGTGCAAGAGACCCAGTACTTC
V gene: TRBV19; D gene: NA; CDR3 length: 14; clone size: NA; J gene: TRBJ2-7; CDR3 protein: CASSIGREAYEQYF; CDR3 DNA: TGTGCCAGTAGTATAGGTAGGGAGGCCTACGAGCAGTACTTC
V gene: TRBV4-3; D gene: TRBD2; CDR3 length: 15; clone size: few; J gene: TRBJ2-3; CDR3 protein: CASSQWSAGGTTQYF; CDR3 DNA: TGCGCCAGCAGCCAATGGTCAGCGGGGGGCACCACGCAGTATTTT
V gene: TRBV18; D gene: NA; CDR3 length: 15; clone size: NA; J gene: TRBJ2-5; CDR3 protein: CASSRQGMTQETQYF; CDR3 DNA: TGTGCCAGCTCACGGCAGGGGATGACCCAAGAGACCCAGTACTTC
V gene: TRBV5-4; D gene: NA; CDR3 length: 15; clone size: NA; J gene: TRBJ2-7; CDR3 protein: CASSLAGDRSYEQYF; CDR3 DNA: TGTGCCAGCAGCTTGGCAGGGGATCGGTCCTACGAGCAGTACTTC
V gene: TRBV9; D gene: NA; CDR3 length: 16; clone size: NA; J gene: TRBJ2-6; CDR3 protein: CASSVGRNPGANVLTF; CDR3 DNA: TGTGCCAGCAGCGTAGGGCGGAATCCCGGGGCCAACGTCCTGACTTTC
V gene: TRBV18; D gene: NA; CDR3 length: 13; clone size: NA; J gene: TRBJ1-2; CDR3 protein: CASSPASDGDYTF; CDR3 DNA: TGTGCCAGCTCACCCGCCTCCGACGGGGACTACACCTTC
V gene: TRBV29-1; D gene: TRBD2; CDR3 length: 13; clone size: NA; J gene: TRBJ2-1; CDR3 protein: CSVGAGAYNEQFF; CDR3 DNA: TGCAGCGTTGGAGCGGGGGCGTACAATGAGCAGTTCTTC
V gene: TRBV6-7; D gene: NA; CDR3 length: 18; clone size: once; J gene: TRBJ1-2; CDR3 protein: CASSPGETGLNRGYGYTF; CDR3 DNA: TGTGCCAGCAGCCCTGGGGAGACAGGTCTCAATAGGGGATATGGCTACACCTTC
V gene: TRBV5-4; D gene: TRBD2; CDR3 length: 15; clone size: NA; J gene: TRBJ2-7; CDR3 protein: CASRLAGGPVHEQYF; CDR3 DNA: TGTGCCAGCAGACTAGCGGGGGGGCCGGTCCACGAGCAGTACTTC
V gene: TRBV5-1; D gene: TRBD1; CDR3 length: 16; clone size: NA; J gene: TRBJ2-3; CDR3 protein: CASSPPGQRITDTQYF; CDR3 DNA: TGCGCCAGCAGCCCGCCGGGACAGAGAATAACAGATACGCAGTATTTT
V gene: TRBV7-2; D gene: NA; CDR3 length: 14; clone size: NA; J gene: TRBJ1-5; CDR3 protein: CASSFTREGQPQHF; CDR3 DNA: TGTGCCAGCAGCTTCACCAGGGAAGGACAGCCCCAGCATTTT